This T cell receptor (beta chain) originates from a study of PD-1 blockade in mismatch repair-deficient tumors. Points from the study as a whole: After pembrolizumab, tumor-resident clones rose rapidly, then generally contracted before radiologic responses.

The ends were cut back, 0 bases at V and 3 bases at J, with 3 bases in the middle. The V gene's germline CDR1 is SGDLS and CDR2 YYNGEE. The CDR3 runs to 12 residues. Profiled with immunoSEQ multiplex PCR; TCRdb holds only in-frame clones, not every one. The sample has about 67,000 clones, around 73% seen once. This clone came up a few times. The antigen is not known. V is TRBV9 and J is TRBJ1-2; D remains ambiguous. This clonotype originated in an adult with mismatch repair-deficient cancer. The starting material was peripheral blood, obtained 2 weeks after starting pembrolizumab. The CDR3 loop reads CASSVDDYGYTF. DNA for the CDR3: TGTGCCAGCAGCGTAGACGACTATGGCTACACCTTC.